This T cell receptor beta chain appears in the sequencing data of a study of cytomegalovirus exposure and HLA in healthy donors. General observations from the study: An apparent linkage of common viral pathogens to several of the most significant clusters emerged in a later analysis. Most CMV-associated TCR beta chains were later found to appear HLA-restricted. Cytomegalovirus status was reportedly diagnosed by the classifier with high sensitivity and specificity. In presence/absence analyses, roughly uniform sequencing depth across donors was assumed.

Trimming stripped 0 bases from V and 6 bases from J, with 17 bases between. This CDR3 is built from 17 residues. Germline V gene lookup returns CDR1 LGHNA and CDR2 YSLEER. On this clone: What it binds is unknown.

Researchers ran the PCR with 60 Vbeta and 13 Jbeta primers. Repertoires were generated with immunoSEQ multiplex PCR, while TCRdb's copy carries only in-frame clones and drops some. The data contain about 130,000 clones, around 76% of them singletons. The sample was PBMCs. The chain couples TRBV4-3 to TRBJ1-4; D is undetermined. The receptor comes from a male donor in good health and CMV-seronegative. The CDR3 spells CASSQDSSGGYHEKLFF. In nucleotides, the CDR3 is TGCGCCAGCAGCCAAGATTCGAGCGGAGGGTATCATGAAAAACTGTTTTTT.